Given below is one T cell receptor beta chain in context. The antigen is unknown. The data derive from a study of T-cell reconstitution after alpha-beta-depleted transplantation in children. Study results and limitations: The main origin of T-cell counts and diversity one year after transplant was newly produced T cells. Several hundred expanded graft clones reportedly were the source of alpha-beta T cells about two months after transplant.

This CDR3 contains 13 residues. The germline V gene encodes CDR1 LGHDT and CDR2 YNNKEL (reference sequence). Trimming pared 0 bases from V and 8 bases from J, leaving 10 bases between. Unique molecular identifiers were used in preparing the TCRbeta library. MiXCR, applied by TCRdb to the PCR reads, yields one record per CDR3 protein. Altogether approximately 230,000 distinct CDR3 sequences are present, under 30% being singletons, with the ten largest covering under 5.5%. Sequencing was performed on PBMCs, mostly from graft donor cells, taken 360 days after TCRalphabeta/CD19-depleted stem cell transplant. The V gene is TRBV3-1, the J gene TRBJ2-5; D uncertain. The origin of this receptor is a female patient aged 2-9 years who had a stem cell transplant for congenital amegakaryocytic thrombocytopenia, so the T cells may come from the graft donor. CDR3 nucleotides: TGTGCCAGCAGCCAAGAACTCTATGTTACCCAGTACTTC. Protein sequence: CASSQELYVTQYF.